Listed below are T cell receptor beta chains from one sample, sequenced in a study of CXCR3-negative and CXCR3-positive naive CD8 T cells. TCRdb re-called the 5' RACE reads and gives one entry per CDR3 protein, without DNA. This sample's table has roughly 130,000 distinct CDR3 sequences. Sequencing used naive CXCR3+ CD8+ T cells from blood. These receptors all come from a human donor in good health. Some clones in this sample may be carry-over from other donors' samples. CDR3s include the opening cysteine and the closing phenylalanine or tryptophan. Fields, in order: J gene, V gene, CDR3 protein.

TRBJ1-2,TRBV29-1,CSVDPGGAGGYTF
TRBJ2-3,TRBV15,CATGGLPKADTQYF
TRBJ1-5,TRBV6-5,CASSDRGTGSNQPQHF
TRBJ2-7,TRBV27,CASSFGGPYYEQYF
TRBJ2-2,TRBV23-1,CASSRRTGTGELFF
TRBJ1-2,TRBV12-3/TRBV12-4,CASIPKRALDYGYTF
TRBJ2-1,TRBV9,CASSGGFGNEQFF
TRBJ1-1,TRBV15,CATSSTGKLTEAFF
TRBJ2-3,TRBV7-6,CASSLAGVVDTQYF
TRBJ2-7,TRBV21-1,CASSKIGPAPGLADYEQYF
TRBJ1-2,TRBV7-9,CASSLLLYGYTF